This T cell receptor (beta chain) was profiled in a study of blood T cell repertoires in COVID-19. Study-wide background: Sites across the United States, Italy and Spain contributed samples from acute and convalescent COVID-19. From T cells, B-cell-depleted T cells, or PBMCs came the material, which was cDNA or gDNA.

TCRdb's table, derived via immunoSEQ multiplex PCR, lists solely in-frame clones and lacks some. The data contain 320,000 or so clones, 85% of them singletons. Unmatched junction bases numbered 9, after V lost 5 bases and J lost 2 bases. In germline, CDR1 is MDHEN, CDR2 SYDVKM. The CDR3 is made up of 18 amino acids. Participants were placed into cohorts based on the clinical history they reported. It was within 2 weeks before study entry that exposed participants met a COVID-19 case. Sample: PBMCs or T cells enriched from blood (not recorded which). The sequence was obtained from a woman aged 25 to 39 who had been exposed to COVID-19. This rearrangement joins TRBV28 to TRBJ2-2; 12 nucleotides line up with TRBD2. CDR3: CASSPRLAGDPNTGELFF. The CDR3, as DNA: TGTGCCAGCAGTCCGAGACTAGCGGGGGATCCTAACACCGGGGAGCTGTTTTTT.